Shown below are 28 T cell receptor beta chains from a single sample sequenced in a study of T cells in Graves' hyperthyroidism and ophthalmopathy. RNA transcripts were the template for amplifying TCR beta CDR3 regions. HTBI primers were used for first-round RT-PCR of the TCR CDR3. MiXCR, applied by TCRdb to the multiplex PCR reads, yields one record per CDR3 protein. The sample consists of some 600,000 distinct CDR3 sequences, approximately 15% of them appearing once. Sample: blood. The receptors were gathered from a woman aged 25 to 39 with Graves' hyperthyroidism that later progressed to Graves' ophthalmopathy.

This clonotype has at least ten counts. The J gene is TRBJ2-7, the V gene TRBV12-5; D gene unclear. V was pared by 2 bases and J by 0 bases, with 5 bases between. CDR3 length: 13 residues. Germline CDR1 is LGHNT and CDR2 is FRNRAP. CDR3 amino acids: CASGLYSSYEQYF. In nucleotides, the CDR3 is TGTGCTAGTGGTTTGTACAGCTCCTACGAGCAGTACTTC.

Note on this clonotype: One end of the junction fails to match germline, which may point to a read error. The chain joins TRBV20-1 to TRBJ1-3, with D unclear. The CDR3 spans 15 residues. The germline gives CDR1 DFQATT, CDR2 SNEGSKA (reference sequence). The CDR3 sequence: CSARDPGETGNTIYF. CDR3 coding DNA: TGCAGCGCTAGAGATCCAGGTGAAACTGGAAACACCATATATTTT.

Details on this clonotype: A junction boundary mismatches the germline segment, possibly from a read error. The chain uses TRBV5-1 and TRBJ2-6; D gene unclear. Germline V CDR1 and CDR2: SGHRS, YFSETQ. The CDR3 spans 16 residues. The DNA for the CDR3 is TGCGCCGGCAGCTCCTCCCAAAGCTCTGGGGCCAACGTCCTGACTTTC. It encodes CAGSSSQSSGANVLTF.

This rearrangement joins TRBV5-1 to TRBJ1-1; 9 positions match TRBD1. Germline trimming cut 5 bases from V and 4 bases from J; bases unmatched to any gene: 9. The CDR3 length is 15 residues. Germline V gives CDR1 SGHRS, CDR2 YFSETQ. The CDR3 is CASSRTGARFTEAFF. The CDR3 region has the DNA TGCGCCAGCAGTCGGACAGGGGCTCGGTTCACTGAAGCTTTCTTT.

This clonotype was seen ten or more times. The chain couples TRBV5-8 to TRBJ2-7, with a weak D call TRBD2 (7 bases). The CDR3 contains 14 residues. Germline V gene lookup returns CDR1 SGHTS and CDR2 YDEGEE. Deletions cut 6 bases from V and 1 base from J, with 14 bases between. The chain's CDR3 is CASTRGGASYEQYF. The CDR3 DNA sequence: TGTGCCAGCACCCGAGGGGGGGCGTCCTACGAGCAGTACTTC.

The chain uses TRBV20-1 and TRBJ2-3, with D perhaps matching TRBD1 or TRBD2 (5 bases each). V lost 6 bases to trimming and J lost 0 bases, with 10 bases between them. Germline lookup yields CDR1 DFQATT and CDR2 SNEGSKA (reference sequence). The CDR3 has 13 residues. The CDR3: CSAIRDSTDTQYF. For the CDR3, the DNA is TGCAGTGCAATAAGGGACAGCACAGATACGCAGTATTTT.

This clonotype has ten or more counts. V is TRBV6-1 and J is TRBJ2-3, with TRBD2 identical over 8 bases. Looked up from germline, CDR1 is MNHNS and CDR2 is SASEGT. The V gene end was trimmed by 5 bases and the J gene end by 1 base; junction bases not matched to a gene: 17. The CDR3 covers 19 residues. The CDR3 region is CASSFRIRPGGDRTDTQYF. DNA for the CDR3: TGTGCCAGCAGTTTTAGAATCCGTCCGGGAGGGGACCGCACAGATACGCAGTATTTT.

This clonotype occurred many times. The V call is TRBV28, the J call TRBJ2-7; 8 nucleotides align to TRBD1. The CDR3 has 15 amino acids. J was trimmed by 2 bases and V by 5 bases; bases with no gene match: 8. Germline lookup yields CDR1 MDHEN and CDR2 SYDVKM. The CDR3 region is CASSRGQGGAYEQYF. The CDR3 nucleotides are TGTGCCAGCAGTCGAGGACAGGGAGGTGCCTACGAGCAGTACTTC.

The genes are TRBV5-4 and TRBJ2-2; D tentatively fits TRBD1 or TRBD2 (5 bases each). From germline, CDR1 is SGHNT and CDR2 YYREEE (reference sequence). Between the trimmed V and J ends, which lost 2 bases and 7 bases, there was a span of 12 bases. The CDR3 totals 14 residues. CDR3 sequence (DNA): TGTGCCAGCAGCTTACCGGGAAGGGGCGGGGAGCTGTTTTTT. Translation: CASSLPGRGGELFF.

This sequence joins TRBV5-4 and TRBJ1-6; D perhaps matches TRBD1 (5 bases). V lost 0 bases, J lost 8 bases, and 15 bases lay in between. CDR3 length: 16 residues. Germline values: CDR1 SGHNT, CDR2 YYREEE (reference sequence). The DNA of the CDR3 is TGTGCCAGCAGCTTGGGGTCCCAGGGCGCTGATTCACCCCTCCACTTT. Its protein is CASSLGSQGADSPLHF.

This clonotype has ten or more counts. The rearrangement joins TRBV3-1 to TRBJ1-1, with D hard to call. Trimming removed 2 bases at V and 0 bases at J, with 10 bases between. Germline CDR1 LGHDT, CDR2 YNNKEL (reference sequence). The CDR3 spans 15 residues. The CDR3 nucleotides are TGTGCCAGCAGCCAACGGTCGAGGGTGAACACTGAAGCTTTCTTT. This codes for CASSQRSRVNTEAFF.

This clonotype was found many times. The V call is TRBV2, the J call TRBJ1-1; possibly TRBD1 for D (5 bases). Trimming pared 5 bases from V and 11 bases from J, leaving 18 bases between. The germline V gene has CDR1 SNHLY and CDR2 FYNNEI. The length of the CDR3 is 13 residues. Written as DNA, the CDR3 is TGTGCCAGCAGTCGAGAAGGGGCCTCTGGGGCTTTCTTT. Encoded protein: CASSREGASGAFF.

In its sample, this clonotype was seen many times. The V call is TRBV10-3, the J call TRBJ1-2; D is ambiguous. V was pared by 0 bases and J by 3 bases, with 2 bases between. The CDR3 has 12 residues. Germline CDR1 ENHRY, CDR2 SYGVKD. CDR3 loop: CAISESYYGYTF. The CDR3 nucleotides are TGTGCCATCAGTGAGTCTTACTATGGCTACACCTTC.

This clonotype has a count of ten or more. The CDR3 spells CAWSQIATNEKLFF. DNA for the CDR3: TGTGCCTGGAGTCAGATTGCAACTAATGAAAAACTGTTTTTT. The chain recombines TRBV30 with TRBJ1-4; the D is unclear. CDR3 length equals 14 residues. Trimming shortened V by 2 bases and J by 0 bases, and 7 bases separated the two germline ends. Germline assignment: CDR1 GTSNPN and CDR2 SVGIG (reference sequence).

This rearrangement joins TRBV18 to TRBJ1-6; D may be TRBD1 (6 bases). The V and J ends lost 3 bases and 9 bases respectively, with 15 bases between them. Germline CDR1 and CDR2: KGHSH and LQKENI. CDR3 length: 15 residues. The CDR3 sequence: CASSPTDRSGSPLHF. The CDR3 DNA reads TGTGCCAGCTCACCGACGGACAGAAGCGGTTCACCCCTCCACTTT.

This clonotype has only a few counts. V is TRBV7-2 and J is TRBJ2-1; 8 bases agree with TRBD1. Losses at the gene ends were 7 bases for V and 7 bases for J; bases not matched to a gene: 9. Looked up from germline, CDR1 is SGHTA and CDR2 is FQGNSA. This CDR3 contains 14 residues. CDR3 sequence reads: CASISGGSGNEQFF. The DNA of the CDR3 is TGTGCCAGCATCTCAGGGGGCTCGGGTAATGAGCAGTTCTTC.

V gene TRBV20-1 combines with J gene TRBJ2-1; perhaps TRBD2 as D (6 bases). Trimming stripped 6 bases from V and 5 bases from J, with 11 bases between. Germline V gene sequence: CDR1 DFQATT, CDR2 SNEGSKA (reference sequence). The CDR3 extends over 12 amino acids. CDR3 sequence: CSAPGGNNEQFF. Written as DNA, the CDR3 is TGCAGTGCCCCCGGAGGGAACAATGAGCAGTTCTTC.

This clonotype was observed a few times. The gene calls are TRBV20-1 and TRBJ2-3; D is ambiguous. The CDR3 is 14 amino acids. V lost 4 bases and J lost 1, with 12 bases in between. Germline values: CDR1 DFQATT, CDR2 SNEGSKA (reference sequence). The CDR3 DNA reads as TGCAGTGCTACAAAGGGCGGAGGCACAGATACGCAGTATTTT. Its translation is CSATKGGGTDTQYF.

The rearrangement links TRBV13 to TRBJ1-1; D not certain. Germline V gene sequence: CDR1 PRHDT, CDR2 FYEKMQ (reference sequence). The CDR3 length is 17 residues. Trimming cost V 5 bases and J 3 bases, with 22 bases left between them. CDR3 sequence reads: CASSHGEGITLYTEAFF. The CDR3 DNA reads TGTGCCAGCAGCCACGGGGAGGGCATCACTTTGTACACTGAAGCTTTCTTT.

The chain recombines TRBV5-8 with TRBJ2-7; D is unresolved. Germline lookup yields CDR1 SGHTS and CDR2 YDEGEE. The CDR3 has 17 amino acids. Trimming left V 3 bases short and J 3 bases short, with 22 bases between. In DNA form, the CDR3 reads TGTGCCAGCAGCTACTACTCAAACCGAGACCTTAACTACGAGCAGTACTTC. Encoded protein: CASSYYSNRDLNYEQYF.

Only a few counts were recorded for this clonotype. The chain uses TRBV20-1 and TRBJ2-6; maybe TRBD1 (5 bases). With 5 bases removed from V and 2 bases from J, the gap between germline ends came to 7 bases. Germline loops: CDR1 DFQATT, CDR2 SNEGSKA (reference sequence). This CDR3 is 13 amino acids long. CDR3 nucleotide sequence: TGCAGTGCTCCAGGGACTGGGGCCAACGTCCTGACTTTC. Translating gives CSAPGTGANVLTF.

The chain uses TRBV12-3 or TRBV12-4 and TRBJ1-1, with 8 bases aligning to TRBD1. The V and J ends lost 7 bases and 1 base, in that order; junction bases with no gene match: 5. The length of the CDR3 is 14 residues. CDR3 sequence: CASKKQGENTEAFF. In DNA, the CDR3 is TGTGCCAGCAAGAAACAGGGGGAGAACACTGAAGCTTTCTTT.

This clonotype was counted many times. The chain links TRBV6-1 to TRBJ2-1, with 7 bases that match TRBD2. Losses at the gene ends were 7 bases for V and 2 bases for J; bases not matched to a gene: 8. The germline gives CDR1 MNHNS, CDR2 SASEGT. The CDR3 covers 15 residues. This CDR3 reads CASTRAGATYNEQFF. The CDR3, as DNA: TGTGCCAGCACGAGGGCGGGAGCGACCTACAATGAGCAGTTCTTC.

On this clonotype: Being one base from a much bigger clone, this may be a read error. CDR3 sequence: CATGPPSAYNEQFF. The CDR3, as DNA: TGTGCCACAGGACCGCCGAGCGCCTACAATGAGCAGTTCTTC. This chain connects TRBV6-1 to TRBJ2-1; D gene uncertain. The V gene lost 10 bases and the J gene lost 2 bases, with 15 bases spanning the gap. Germline loops: CDR1 MNHNS, CDR2 SASEGT. The CDR3 is 14 residues long.

In this sample, this clonotype turned up a few times. The chain links TRBV6-2 or TRBV6-3 to TRBJ1-4; no definite D call. V shed 6 bases and J shed 5 bases, with 13 bases lying between them. Germline V gives CDR1 MNHEY, CDR2 SVGEGT. CDR3 length: 14 amino acids. CDR3 in DNA: TGTGCCAGCAGCGACTTGTCCGGGAATGAAAAACTGTTTTTT. Its protein is CASSDLSGNEKLFF.

At least ten counts were recorded for this clonotype. This chain connects TRBV29-1 to TRBJ2-7; D is perhaps TRBD1 (6 bases). CDR1 and CDR2 (germline): SQVTM, ANQGSEA. V dropped 2 bases and J dropped 0 bases, with 11 bases sitting between them. The CDR3 covers 14 residues. The CDR3 DNA reads as TGCAGCGTTGAATTTACAGGGCCCTCCTACGAGCAGTACTTC. Protein sequence: CSVEFTGPSYEQYF.

There are many counts of this clonotype. The rearrangement links TRBV18 to TRBJ1-2, with a possible D match to TRBD1 (6 bases). The CDR3 sequence is 14 residues long. Germline V gene data show CDR1 as KGHSH and CDR2 as LQKENI. The V end was cut by 1 base, the J end by 8 bases, with 14 bases between. The DNA for the CDR3 is TGTGCCAGCTCACCACGGGACACCGAAGGAGGCTACACCTTC. As protein: CASSPRDTEGGYTF.

The chain recombines TRBV19 with TRBJ2-7, with TRBD1 matching 9 bases. The V and J ends lost 7 bases and 6 bases, in that order; junction bases with no gene match: 7. Looked up from germline, CDR1 is LNHDA and CDR2 is SQIVND (reference sequence). This CDR3 has 13 residues. The chain's CDR3 is CASTGQGALEQYF. The DNA of the CDR3 is TGTGCCAGTACGGGACAGGGTGCCCTCGAGCAGTACTTC.